This T cell receptor (beta chain) was identified in a study of blood T cell repertoires in COVID-19. Across the whole study: Acute-phase and convalescent COVID-19 samples originated in the United States, Italy and Spain. T cells, B-cell-depleted T cells, or PBMCs supplied cDNA or gDNA.

Original data processing: Reference gene primer amplification gave estimated nucleated cell counts. The assay was immunoSEQ multiplex PCR, and TCRdb's table has in-frame clones only and misses some. V and J calls plus clone size are reproduced from that table; the DNA served to infer D and trimming. The sample yields fewer than 200,000 clones, 70% to 85% seen once. The CDR3 loop spans 13 amino acids. The germline V and J ends were trimmed by 3 bases and 5 bases, with 10 bases remaining between them. Followed over time, Seattle patients had been enrolled while infection was active. The sequencing sample was made of peripheral blood. This receptor was obtained from a woman between 35 and 50 years old with COVID-19, enrolled during active disease. The chain recombines TRBV12-3 or TRBV12-4 with TRBJ1-2, with D possibly TRBD1 on 5 matching bases. CDR3 sequence reads: CASSLPGRYGYTF. Here the CDR3 DNA reads TGTGCCAGCAGTTTGCCAGGGCGTTATGGCTACACCTTC.